The clone carrying this TCR beta chain was picked up a small number of times. Its antigen is as yet unknown. This sample's treatment: roughly 10-day PBMC culture with coronavirus spike peptide pools or control peptides (ViraFEST assay). The data stem from a study of vaccination and CD4 T cells after COVID-19. Background on the study: Each person enrolled got two BNT162b2 or mRNA-1273 vaccine doses. Overall study findings and caveats: Looking at convalescent patients, a median approximately 88% of reactive clones were present only post-vaccination.

Researchers used the Oncomine TCR Beta short-read assay to sequence DNA from cultured CD4+ T cells. TCRdb re-called the PCR reads with MiXCR, one entry per CDR3 protein. The sample records roughly 10,000 distinct CDR3 sequences, around 44% being singletons. Germline V CDR1 and CDR2: SGHTA, FQGNSA. V gave up 5 bases and J gave up 4 bases, with 11 bases separating them. This CDR3 is built from 13 residues. Material for sequencing was CD4+ T cells from blood, cultured in vitro. The clonotype originates from a human donor who had recovered from COVID-19. The chain uses TRBV7-2 and TRBJ1-2; D is unresolved. CDR3: CASSHGSGYGYTF. CDR3 DNA sequence: TGTGCCAGCAGCCACGGATCCGGCTATGGCTACACCTTC. The whole variable domain, filled in from reference TRBV7-2 and TRBJ1-2, reads GAGVSQSPSNKVTEKGKDVELRCDPISGHTALYWYRQSLGQGLEFLIYFQGNSAPDKSGLPSDRFSAERTGGSVSTLTIQRTQQEDSAVYLCASSHGSGYGYTFGSGTRLTVV.